What follows describes a single T cell receptor beta chain. This entry belongs to a study of T-cell reconstitution after alpha-beta-depleted transplantation in children. Per the germline V gene, CDR1 is WSHSY and CDR2 is SAAADI. Trimming took 3 bases from V and 0 from J; bases not matched to a gene: 5. This CDR3 region has 15 residues. Unique molecular identifiers were built into the TCRbeta library. TCRdb analysed the PCR reads with MiXCR anew, one entry per CDR3 protein. The repertoire holds 200,000 or so distinct CDR3 sequences, with about 7% as singletons. The genes are TRBV10-2 and TRBJ2-7, with 7 positions matching TRBD2. The sequenced sample was PBMCs, obtained before TCRalphabeta/CD19-depleted stem cell transplant. The receptor was derived from a boy aged 2 to 10 with acute lymphoblastic leukemia, due to receive a stem cell transplant. The CDR3 DNA reads TGCGCCAGCAGTGATAATGGCGGGAGCTCCTACGAGCAGTACTTC. It encodes CASSDNGGSSYEQYF.